This T cell receptor beta chain was obtained from a study of blood T cell repertoires in COVID-19. Study summary: The samples span acute and convalescent COVID-19 from the United States, Italy and Spain. The analysed material was cDNA or gDNA that came from T cells, B-cell-depleted T cells, or PBMCs.

Patients at the Seattle site were enrolled during active infection and followed longitudinally. The CDR3 runs to 12 residues. V was clipped by 8 bases and J by 5 bases, with 12 bases between them. Methods used by the authors: Estimation of nucleated cell counts was performed using reference gene primer amplification. TCRdb keeps only in-frame clones here, not all; method: immunoSEQ multiplex PCR. V and J calls and clone size follow that table, whereas D and trimming were derived from the DNA. The sample gives around 200,000 clones, about 85% of which show up once; around 5.4% is in the top ten. This clone was observed a few times.

The sequence was collected from a woman in her forties with COVID-19, enrolled during active disease. J is TRBJ1-1 and V is TRBV12-3 or TRBV12-4; no reliable D call. The specimen sequenced was peripheral blood. CDR3 protein: CASLGTGTEAFF. DNA for the CDR3: TGTGCCAGCCTAGGAACTGGGACTGAAGCTTTCTTT.